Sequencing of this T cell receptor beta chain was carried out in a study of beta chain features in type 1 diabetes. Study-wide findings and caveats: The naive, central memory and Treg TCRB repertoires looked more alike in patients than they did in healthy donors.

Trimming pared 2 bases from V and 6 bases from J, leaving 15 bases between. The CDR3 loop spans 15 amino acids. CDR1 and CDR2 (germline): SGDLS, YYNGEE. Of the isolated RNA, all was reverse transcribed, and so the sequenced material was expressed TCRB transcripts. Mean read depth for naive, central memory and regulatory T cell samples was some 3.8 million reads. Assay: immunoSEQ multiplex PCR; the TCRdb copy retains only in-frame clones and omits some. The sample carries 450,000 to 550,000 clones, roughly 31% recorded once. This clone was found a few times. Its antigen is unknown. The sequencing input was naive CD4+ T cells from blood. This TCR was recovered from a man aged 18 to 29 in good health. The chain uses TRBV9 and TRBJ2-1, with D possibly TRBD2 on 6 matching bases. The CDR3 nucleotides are TGTGCCAGCAGCGTCGGGACTTCTGCCCTCAATGAGCAGTTCTTC. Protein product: CASSVGTSALNEQFF.